Below, 22 T cell receptor beta chains from the same sample are listed, as sequenced in a study of CD8+ T cells in alopecia areata. Reverse transcribed after extraction, RNA yielded cDNA as the sequencing template. Measured with immunoSEQ multiplex PCR; TCRdb has only the in-frame clones, and not every one. The table lists roughly 220,000 clones, around two fifths of them singletons, with around 0.48% in the top ten. As for treatment: oral pan-JAK inhibitor, 5-10 mg twice daily. Sequencing used CD4+ T cells sorted from blood, obtained at approximately week 34, from a patient treated with tofacitinib. The receptors derive from a human donor with alopecia areata.

This clone was observed a few times. The CDR3 spells CASRPGEPNTGELFF. The CDR3 nucleotides read TGTGCCAGCAGACCGGGAGAGCCGAACACCGGGGAGCTGTTTTTT. The chain combines TRBV11-2 with TRBJ2-2; tentative D call: TRBD2 (6 bases). This CDR3 has 15 amino acids. V was clipped by 6 bases and J by 0 bases, with 11 bases between them. Germline V CDR1 and CDR2: SGHAT, FQNNGV.

This clone was recorded a few times. CDR3 nucleotide sequence: TGTGCCACCTTACCTCCAGGACCCACCGGGGAGCTGTTTTTT. Translation gives CATLPPGPTGELFF. The chain recombines TRBV6-5 with TRBJ2-2; D not certain. V lost 10 bases to trimming and J lost 4 bases, with 16 bases between them. The CDR3 is 14 amino acids. Germline V gene sequence: CDR1 MNHEY, CDR2 SVGAGI.

The count of this clone is one. The chain carries TRBV30 and TRBJ2-3, with D possibly being TRBD1 (6 bases). Germline V gene lookup returns CDR1 GTSNPN and CDR2 SVGIG (reference sequence). V was cut by 3 bases and J by 7 bases, with 14 bases left in between. The CDR3 has 13 residues. CDR3 sequence reads: CAWRGDRPNTQYF. The CDR3 DNA is TGTGCCTGGAGGGGCGACAGGCCGAATACGCAGTATTTT.

The CDR3, as DNA: TGCGCCAGCAGCCGGGACAGCCAAGCTAACTATGGCTACACCTTC. This encodes CASSRDSQANYGYTF. V and J are TRBV4-1 and TRBJ1-2; TRBD1 aligns across 7 bases. The germline CDR1 and CDR2 sequences are MGHRA and YSYEKL. This CDR3 contains 15 residues. Trimming at V came to 4 bases and at J to 0 bases, leaving 5 bases not matched to a gene.

There are a few counts of this clone. The chain has TRBV6-5 and TRBJ1-1; D not certain. CDR3 length: 14 residues. Looked up from germline, CDR1 is MNHEY and CDR2 is SVGAGI. V was clipped by 6 bases and J by 0 bases, with 11 bases between them. The CDR3 here is CASSYGRLNTEAFF. CDR3 nucleotide sequence: TGTGCCAGCAGCTACGGACGGCTGAACACTGAAGCTTTCTTT.

The gene calls are TRBV19 and TRBJ2-1; TRBD2 aligns across 7 bases. Germline V gene data show CDR1 as LNHDA and CDR2 as SQIVND (reference sequence). With V trimmed by 7 bases and J by 6 bases, 9 bases remained unmatched. The CDR3 loop spans 14 amino acids. This chain's CDR3 is CASTKGREVNEQFF. CDR3 DNA: TGTGCCAGTACCAAAGGGAGGGAGGTCAATGAGCAGTTCTTC.

In this sample, this clone turned up a few times. The J gene is TRBJ2-3, the V gene TRBV7-3; no definite D call. CDR3 length: 13 residues. Germline CDR1 and CDR2: SGHTA and FQGTGA. Trimming took 3 bases from V and 4 from J, leaving 8 bases between them. The DNA for the CDR3 is TGTGCCAGCAGCTTGGTCCGGGCAGATACGCAGTATTTT. This translates into CASSLVRADTQYF.

This clone was detected a few times. The chain recombines TRBV6-6 with TRBJ2-2; perhaps TRBD2 as D (5 bases). The V gene lost 7 bases and the J gene lost 0 bases, with 6 bases spanning the gap. CDR1 MNHNY and CDR2 SVGAGI come from the germline V gene (reference sequence). The CDR3 sequence is 13 residues long. The CDR3 is CASTGSNTGELFF. The CDR3 coding sequence is TGTGCCAGCACGGGGTCGAACACCGGGGAGCTGTTTTTT.

The chain links TRBV25-1 to TRBJ2-7, with D perhaps matching TRBD1 or TRBD2 (6 bases each). The CDR3 extends over 14 amino acids. Trimming left V 3 bases short and J 4 bases short, with 13 bases between. Germline V lookup: CDR1 MGHDK, CDR2 SYGVNS. CDR3 sequence: CASSEGGVRYEQYF. The CDR3 bases are TGTGCCAGCAGTGAGGGGGGCGTGAGATACGAGCAGTACTTC.

This clone was seen only a few times. The V and J genes are TRBV7-8 and TRBJ2-1; D is uncertain. Trimming removed 6 bases at V and 7 bases at J, with 10 bases between. This CDR3 region has 12 residues. Germline assignment: CDR1 SGHVS and CDR2 FQNEAQ. CDR3 coding DNA: TGTGCCAGCAGTTGGCGGTGGAATGAGCAGTTCTTC. This translates into CASSWRWNEQFF.

This clone was seen only a few times. The chain recombines TRBV14 with TRBJ2-1; 8 bases map to TRBD1. V lost 1 base and J lost 5; bases outside the gene matches: 4. Looked up from germline, CDR1 is SGHDN and CDR2 is FVKESK. The CDR3 sequence is 15 residues long. DNA of the CDR3: TGTGCCAGCAGCCAAGTTTTGGGACAGGACAATGAGCAGTTCTTC. Protein product: CASSQVLGQDNEQFF.

The gene calls are TRBV7-3 and TRBJ2-5; D unclear. The CDR3 extends over 14 amino acids. The V gene lost 6 bases and the J gene lost 1 base, with 12 bases spanning the gap. Germline CDR1 reads SGHTA; CDR2 reads FQGTGA. CDR3 protein: CASSKEYSQETQYF. CDR3 nucleotides: TGTGCCAGCAGTAAGGAATATAGCCAAGAGACCCAGTACTTC.

V is TRBV20-1 and J is TRBJ2-3; possible D gene TRBD1, 5 bases. The CDR3 covers 11 residues. V was trimmed by 3 bases and J by 6 bases, leaving 7 bases between them. In germline, CDR1 is DFQATT, CDR2 SNEGSKA (reference sequence). CDR3 in amino acids: CSASRVDTQYF. The CDR3 nucleotides are TGCAGTGCTAGCAGGGTGGATACGCAGTATTTT.

This chain uses TRBV30 with TRBJ2-1, with TRBD2 matching 7 bases. V dropped 6 bases and J dropped 3; count of bases not matched to a gene: 11. The CDR3 spans 15 residues. Germline loops: CDR1 GTSNPN, CDR2 SVGIG (reference sequence). CDR3 amino acids: CACSKLAGVYNEQFF. For the CDR3, the DNA is TGTGCCTGTTCGAAGCTGGCGGGAGTCTACAATGAGCAGTTCTTC.

The rearrangement uses TRBV29-1 and TRBJ2-2, with 11 bases fitting TRBD1. Germline trimming cut 6 bases from V and 6 bases from J; bases unmatched to any gene: 6. The CDR3 consists of 14 residues. The germline V gene encodes CDR1 SQVTM and CDR2 ANQGSEA. In DNA form, the CDR3 reads TGCAGCGTATGGGACAGGGGGAAAGCCGGGGAGCTGTTTTTT. Protein product: CSVWDRGKAGELFF.

The genes are TRBV7-3 and TRBJ2-3; the D call may be TRBD1 or TRBD2 (5 bases each). Germline-derived CDR1 and CDR2 are SGHTA and FQGTGA. Trimming took 4 bases from V and 0 from J, leaving 17 bases between them. This CDR3 comprises 17 residues. This chain's CDR3 is CASSSMGTSSSTDTQYF. The CDR3 nucleotides are TGTGCCAGCAGCTCGATGGGGACGTCCTCTAGCACAGATACGCAGTATTTT.

J is TRBJ1-2 and V is TRBV5-1; 8 bases are a match to TRBD1. From germline, CDR1 is SGHRS and CDR2 YFSETQ. The CDR3 is 15 amino acids. Unmatched junction bases numbered 10, after V lost 4 bases and J lost 5 bases. In DNA, the CDR3 is TGCGCCAGCAGCCCCTCCAGGACAGGGTTGTATGGCTACACCTTC. Residues: CASSPSRTGLYGYTF.

The chain uses TRBV2 and TRBJ1-5; unclear D gene. Trimming removed 10 bases at V and 4 bases at J, with 14 bases between. Germline CDR1 SNHLY, CDR2 FYNNEI. The CDR3 extends over 13 amino acids. Here the CDR3 DNA reads TGTGCCACCAAGAGGGCTACAAATCAGCCCCAGCATTTT. This codes for CATKRATNQPQHF.

The J gene is TRBJ1-5, the V gene TRBV4-1; D not certain. The CDR3 sequence is 16 residues long. The V gene lost 0 bases and the J gene lost 4 bases, with 13 bases spanning the gap. Per germline, CDR1 MGHRA and CDR2 YSYEKL. The CDR3 loop is CASSQDRTALNQPQHF. CDR3 DNA sequence: TGCGCCAGCAGCCAAGATCGAACAGCATTAAATCAGCCCCAGCATTTT.

In this sample, this clone turned up a few times. The J gene is TRBJ1-4, the V gene TRBV5-4; D is perhaps TRBD1 (5 bases). This CDR3 has 13 residues. Germline assignment: CDR1 SGHNT and CDR2 YYREEE (reference sequence). V was cut by 4 bases and J by 5 bases, with 9 bases left in between. CDR3 nucleotide sequence: TGTGCCAGCAGCGACGGGGCCAATGAAAAACTGTTTTTT. It translates to CASSDGANEKLFF.

This clone has a handful of counts. The genes are TRBV29-1 and TRBJ2-5, with 8 bases identical to TRBD2. This CDR3 contains 14 residues. V shed 3 bases, J shed 1 base, and the junction held 4 bases outside the gene matches. Germline lookup yields CDR1 SQVTM and CDR2 ANQGSEA. For the CDR3, the DNA is TGCAGCGTTGATCGGGGGGGTCTCCAAGAGACCCAGTACTTC. Its translation is CSVDRGGLQETQYF.

This clone was counted between two and nine times. The CDR3, as DNA: TGTGCCATCAGCAGGGCCGCGGATCAGCCCCAGCATTTT. Protein product: CAISRAADQPQHF. V usage is TRBV10-3 and J usage is TRBJ1-5; TRBD1 is a possible D gene (5 bases). Germline V gene sequence: CDR1 ENHRY, CDR2 SYGVKD. The V end lost 6 bases, the J end lost 5 bases, and 11 bases lay between the germline ends. The CDR3 sequence is 13 residues long.